These 32 T cell receptor beta chains were sequenced from one sample in a study of beta chain features in type 1 diabetes. The whole isolated RNA underwent reverse transcription, so sequencing captured expressed TCRB transcripts. TCRdb keeps only in-frame clones here, not all; method: immunoSEQ multiplex PCR. Of more than 140,000 clones listed, 9% to 10% are singletons. The specimen was central memory CD4+ T cells from blood. Every receptor here comes from a woman in her 40s in good health.

The genes are TRBV19 and TRBJ1-1, with D tentatively TRBD1 (6 bases). Germline-derived CDR1 and CDR2 are LNHDA and SQIVND (reference sequence). The CDR3 covers 15 residues. V lost 0 bases and J lost 4, with 12 bases in between. The CDR3 loop reads CASSIEGARATEAFF. CDR3 sequence (DNA): TGTGCCAGTAGTATAGAGGGGGCGCGGGCCACTGAAGCTTTCTTT.

The table lists this clone with a few counts. V usage is TRBV7-2 and J usage is TRBJ2-7, with 9 bases lining up with TRBD1. Looked up from germline, CDR1 is SGHTA and CDR2 is FQGNSA. This CDR3 region has 14 residues. V shed 5 bases, J shed 8 bases, and the junction held 10 bases outside the gene matches. The CDR3 sequence is CASSQMGQGQKQYF. As DNA, the CDR3 is TGTGCCAGCAGCCAGATGGGACAGGGACAGAAGCAGTACTTC.

The sample holds a few counts of this clone. The J gene is TRBJ1-2, the V gene TRBV19; the match to TRBD1 covers 9 bases. The CDR3 covers 12 residues. V trimming: 11 bases; J trimming: 1 base; junction bases outside the gene matches: 2. Germline CDR1 LNHDA, CDR2 SQIVND (reference sequence). The chain's CDR3 is CAGGQGNYGYTF. The CDR3 region has the DNA TGTGCCGGGGGACAGGGTAACTATGGCTACACCTTC.

This clone was seen a handful of times. Compared with germline, one end of the junction differs, possibly owing to a read error. This chain joins TRBV9 and TRBJ2-2, with D possibly being TRBD2 (6 bases). The CDR3 is 12 amino acids. Germline V lookup: CDR1 SGDLS, CDR2 YYNGEE. CDR3 sequence reads: CASSVRGGELLF. The CDR3 DNA reads TGTGCCAGCAGCGTTAGAGGCGGGGAGCTGCTTTTT.

This clone has more than one count but fewer than ten. The V call is TRBV2, the J call TRBJ2-2, with D possibly matching TRBD1 (6 bases). CDR3 length: 15 amino acids. Looked up from germline, CDR1 is SNHLY and CDR2 is FYNNEI. V was pared by 6 bases and J by 4 bases, with 15 bases between. CDR3 sequence reads: CASRRQGSGTGELFF. Written as DNA, the CDR3 is TGTGCCAGCAGGCGGCAGGGGTCGGGCACCGGGGAGCTGTTTTTT.

This chain uses TRBV2 with TRBJ2-7; 7 bases map to TRBD1. Trimming took 7 bases from V and 2 from J; bases not matched to a gene: 8. The CDR3 totals 14 residues. Germline V CDR1 and CDR2: SNHLY, FYNNEI. The CDR3: CASNSGQAAYEQYF. Written as DNA, the CDR3 is TGTGCCAGCAATTCAGGACAGGCGGCCTACGAGCAGTACTTC.

The J gene is TRBJ1-2, the V gene TRBV19; 7 bases match TRBD1. V lost 4 bases to trimming and J lost 0 bases; unmatched junction nucleotides: 8. Germline V gene sequence: CDR1 LNHDA, CDR2 SQIVND (reference sequence). CDR3 length: 16 residues. CDR3 region: CASSRTGTASNYGYTF. CDR3 sequence (DNA): TGTGCCAGTAGTAGAACCGGGACAGCCTCTAACTATGGCTACACCTTC.

The chain uses TRBV6-5 and TRBJ2-1, with D unresolved. Trimming removed 3 bases from V and 0 bases from J, with 3 bases in between. The CDR3 is 13 amino acids. Germline CDR1 is MNHEY and CDR2 is SVGAGI. CDR3 amino acids: CASSYRSYNEQFF. For the CDR3, the DNA is TGTGCCAGCAGTTATCGCTCCTACAATGAGCAGTTCTTC.

The V call is TRBV2, the J call TRBJ2-1; 13 bases are a match to TRBD2. The CDR3 length is 17 residues. With V trimmed by 2 bases and J by 2 bases, 3 bases remained unmatched. Per germline, CDR1 SNHLY and CDR2 FYNNEI. CDR3 in DNA: TGTGCCAGCAGTGAAATGACTAGCGGGGGGCCCTACAATGAGCAGTTCTTC. It is translated as CASSEMTSGGPYNEQFF.

This clone was observed many times. The chain couples TRBV4-3 to TRBJ1-6, with D tentatively TRBD1 (6 bases). The V gene lost 4 bases and the J gene lost 9 bases, with 19 bases spanning the gap. Germline values: CDR1 LGHNA, CDR2 YSLEER. The length of the CDR3 is 16 residues. Here the CDR3 DNA reads TGCGCCAGCAGCCGCCAACTGGCAGGGGCTTCTTCACCCCTCCACTTT. Its translation: CASSRQLAGASSPLHF.

In this sample, this clone turned up a few times. This chain connects TRBV2 to TRBJ2-7; no clear D gene. The V and J ends lost 7 bases and 5 bases respectively, with 21 bases between them. Germline V gene sequence: CDR1 SNHLY, CDR2 FYNNEI. The CDR3 is 15 amino acids. CDR3 protein: CASTSHAQRPDEQYF. The CDR3 DNA reads TGTGCCAGCACCTCCCATGCCCAGAGGCCCGACGAGCAGTACTTC.

The chain recombines TRBV5-4 with TRBJ2-5, with 7 bases that match TRBD1. With V trimmed by 5 bases and J by 3 bases, 7 bases remained unmatched. This CDR3 spans 14 amino acids. Germline values: CDR1 SGHNT, CDR2 YYREEE (reference sequence). CDR3 residues: CASSIGQAEETQYF. CDR3 bases: TGTGCCAGCAGTATCGGACAGGCAGAAGAGACCCAGTACTTC.

V is TRBV2 and J is TRBJ1-6, with 10 bases aligning to TRBD1. Germline V gives CDR1 SNHLY, CDR2 FYNNEI. V gave up 2 bases and J gave up 9 bases; unmatched junction bases: 4. This CDR3 is built from 15 residues. The CDR3 reads CASSEMGQGISPLHF. Written as DNA, the CDR3 is TGTGCCAGCAGTGAAATGGGACAGGGGATTTCACCCCTCCACTTT. The full variable domain, completed using reference TRBV2 and TRBJ1-6, is EPEVTQTPSHQVTQMGQEVILRCVPISNHLYFYWYRQILGQKVEFLVSFYNNEISEKSEIFDDQFSVERPDGSNFTLKIRSTKLEDSAMYFCASSEMGQGISPLHFGNGTRLTVT.

The chain joins TRBV7-9 to TRBJ2-5; 9 bases agree with TRBD1. After removal of 5 bases from V and 5 bases from J, the junction contained 9 bases not matched to a gene. Looked up from germline, CDR1 is SEHNR and CDR2 is FQNEAQ (reference sequence). This CDR3 has 15 amino acids. The CDR3 nucleotides are TGTGCCAGCAGCGCGAACAGGGGGCGAGTCGAGACCCAGTACTTC. It translates to CASSANRGRVETQYF.

V and J are TRBV7-6 and TRBJ2-7, with 7 positions matching TRBD1. The CDR3 is 13 amino acids. In germline, CDR1 is SGHVS, CDR2 FNYEAQ. Unmatched junction bases numbered 6, after V lost 4 bases and J lost 6 bases. The CDR3: CASSYSGGREQYF. The CDR3 DNA reads as TGTGCCAGCAGCTATTCAGGGGGACGCGAGCAGTACTTC.

In its sample, this clone was seen a few times. V gene TRBV11-3 combines with J gene TRBJ2-3, with 11 bases matching TRBD2. CDR3 size: 17 residues. Germline V gene lookup returns CDR1 SGHNT and CDR2 YENEEA. Losses at the gene ends were 5 bases for V and 0 bases for J; bases not matched to a gene: 7. In nucleotides, the CDR3 is TGTGCCAGCAGCACGCGACTAGCGGGGACGAGCACAGATACGCAGTATTTT. It specifies CASSTRLAGTSTDTQYF.

This sequence joins TRBV5-8 and TRBJ2-1; 10 nucleotides match TRBD1. The CDR3 extends over 16 amino acids. With 0 bases clipped from V and 4 bases from J, the junction kept 4 bases outside the gene matches. The V gene's germline CDR1 is SGHTS and CDR2 YDEGEE. The CDR3: CASSLATGGAYNEQFF. CDR3 coding DNA: TGTGCCAGCAGCTTGGCGACAGGGGGCGCGTACAATGAGCAGTTCTTC.

This chain links TRBV19 with TRBJ2-5; D perhaps matches TRBD2 (6 bases). V lost 4 bases and J lost 3, with 9 bases in between. The CDR3 consists of 13 residues. The V gene's germline CDR1 is LNHDA and CDR2 SQIVND (reference sequence). CDR3 sequence: CASSKQREETQYF. The CDR3 coding sequence is TGTGCCAGTAGTAAACAGCGGGAAGAGACCCAGTACTTC.

This clone turned up a few times. This sequence joins TRBV7-9 and TRBJ2-3, with a possible D match to TRBD1 (5 bases). This CDR3 has 13 residues. Per germline, CDR1 SEHNR and CDR2 FQNEAQ (reference sequence). The V end was cut by 8 bases, the J end by 0 bases, with 9 bases between. This chain's CDR3 is CASRAGSTDTQYF. The DNA for the CDR3 is TGTGCCAGCCGCGCAGGGAGCACAGATACGCAGTATTTT.

The V gene is TRBV14, the J gene TRBJ2-5; D call uncertain. V was cut by 4 bases and J by 4 bases, with 13 bases left in between. CDR1 SGHDN and CDR2 FVKESK come from the germline V gene. The CDR3 has 14 amino acids. This CDR3 reads CASSPQQRVETQYF. CDR3 nucleotide sequence: TGTGCCAGCAGCCCGCAGCAGCGAGTAGAGACCCAGTACTTC.

This chain joins TRBV5-4 and TRBJ2-2; 11 bases are a match to TRBD2. Germline CDR1 SGHNT, CDR2 YYREEE (reference sequence). The V and J ends lost 4 bases and 1 base, in that order; junction bases with no gene match: 9. The CDR3 loop spans 18 amino acids. This chain's CDR3 is CASSPGTSGMVNTGELFF. DNA of the CDR3: TGTGCCAGCAGCCCCGGGACTAGCGGTATGGTGAACACCGGGGAGCTGTTTTTT. Together with reference TRBV5-4 and TRBJ2-2, the CDR3 gives the full variable domain: ETGVTQSPTHLIKTRGQQVTLRCSSQSGHNTVSWYQQALGQGPQFIFQYYREEENGRGNFPPRFSGLQFPNYSSELNVNALELDDSALYLCASSPGTSGMVNTGELFFGEGSRLTVL.

This clone was observed at least ten times. The V gene is TRBV29-1, the J gene TRBJ2-4; D is unresolved. The CDR3 sequence is 13 residues long. Germline CDR1 SQVTM, CDR2 ANQGSEA. Deletions cut 2 bases from V and 1 base from J, with 6 bases between. The CDR3 spells CSVELQAKNIQYF. The CDR3 DNA sequence: TGCAGCGTTGAATTACAGGCCAAAAACATTCAGTACTTC.

This clone was detected ten times or more. The gene calls are TRBV7-9 and TRBJ1-4; 7 bases line up with TRBD1. CDR1 and CDR2 from the germline V gene are SEHNR and FQNEAQ (reference sequence). J gave up 7 bases and V 5 bases, and 4 bases lay outside the gene matches. The CDR3 is 13 residues long. The CDR3 loop is CASSHDRVEKLFF. As DNA, the CDR3 is TGTGCCAGCAGCCACGACAGGGTTGAAAAACTGTTTTTT.

This chain joins TRBV11-2 and TRBJ2-5, with D perhaps TRBD2 (5 bases). V was cut by 3 bases and J by 14 bases, with 19 bases left in between. Per germline, CDR1 SGHAT and CDR2 FQNNGV. CDR3 length: 13 residues. DNA of the CDR3: TGTGCCAGCAGCTTTAACGCCCGAGGGCTGCAATACTTC. Amino acid sequence: CASSFNARGLQYF.

The J gene is TRBJ2-5, the V gene TRBV4-3; 10 nucleotides line up with TRBD2. V lost 3 bases, J lost 4 bases, and 5 bases stayed unmatched. The CDR3 length is 15 residues. Germline V gene data show CDR1 as LGHNA and CDR2 as YSLEER. The CDR3 sequence: CASSQQERGGETQYF. The CDR3, as DNA: TGCGCCAGCAGCCAGCAAGAGCGGGGGGGAGAGACCCAGTACTTC.

This clone has more than one count but fewer than ten. The chain carries TRBV9 and TRBJ2-3, with D maybe TRBD2 (6 bases). Trimming removed 0 bases from V and 6 bases from J, with 14 bases in between. Germline loops: CDR1 SGDLS, CDR2 YYNGEE. This CDR3 comprises 15 residues. CDR3 DNA sequence: TGTGCCAGCAGCGTAGATGGGCTAGCGAAGGATACGCAGTATTTT. Translating gives CASSVDGLAKDTQYF.

CDR3 protein: CASYRDSGPGELFF. CDR3 nucleotides: TGTGCCAGTTACCGGGACAGTGGACCCGGGGAGCTGTTTTTT. The genes are TRBV6-1 and TRBJ2-2, with 7 positions matching TRBD1. V was clipped by 9 bases and J by 6 bases; unmatched bases: 10. CDR1 is MNHNS, CDR2 SASEGT, per germline. This CDR3 spans 14 amino acids.

The rearrangement uses TRBV9 and TRBJ1-5; no definite D call. Germline CDR1 is SGDLS and CDR2 is YYNGEE. V lost 2 bases, J lost 3 bases, and 33 bases lay in between. This CDR3 comprises 22 residues. The CDR3 DNA reads as TGTGCCAGCAGCGTGTCCCCCCATGCGAGGGAGTTCCCCAAAAAGTCCAATCAGCCCCAGCATTTT. Amino acid sequence: CASSVSPHAREFPKKSNQPQHF.

In its sample, this clone was seen a few times. CDR3: CASSLQGGDTGELFF. In DNA form, the CDR3 reads TGTGCCAGCAGCTTACAGGGGGGGGACACCGGGGAGCTGTTTTTT. This chain links TRBV5-6 with TRBJ2-2, with D perhaps matching TRBD1 (8 bases). The V gene lost 2 bases and the J gene lost 3 bases, with 11 bases spanning the gap. Germline V gene lookup returns CDR1 SGHDT and CDR2 YYEEEE. The CDR3 is 15 residues long.

The chain joins TRBV5-1 to TRBJ2-5; maybe TRBD2 (7 bases). The CDR3 runs 15 residues. V was clipped by 5 bases and J by 0 bases, with 14 bases between them. CDR1 is SGHRS, CDR2 YFSETQ, per germline. The CDR3 reads CASRRGGEHQETQYF. CDR3 DNA: TGCGCCAGCAGACGAGGGGGGGAGCACCAAGAGACCCAGTACTTC.

The chain joins TRBV7-2 to TRBJ1-5; no clear D gene. Per the germline V gene, CDR1 is SGHTA and CDR2 is FQGNSA. The CDR3 consists of 15 residues. V was cut by 4 bases and J by 2 bases, with 12 bases left in between. The CDR3 nucleotides are TGTGCCAGCAGCTCGACGCTCGGGGGCAATCAGCCCCAGCATTTT. It translates to CASSSTLGGNQPQHF. Filled out from reference TRBV7-2 and TRBJ1-5, the complete variable domain reads GAGVSQSPSNKVTEKGKDVELRCDPISGHTALYWYRQSLGQGLEFLIYFQGNSAPDKSGLPSDRFSAERTGGSVSTLTIQRTQQEDSAVYLCASSSTLGGNQPQHFGDGTRLSIL.

This clone came up a few times. This rearrangement joins TRBV27 to TRBJ1-2; 7 bases fit TRBD1. Trimming cost V 2 bases and J 4 bases; bases outside gene matches: 16. The CDR3 has 18 residues. Germline V gene data show CDR1 as MNHEY and CDR2 as SMNVEV (reference sequence). The CDR3 nucleotides read TGTGCCAGCAGTTTAAGCGAATCGCCAAGGGACAGTACCTATGGCTACACCTTC. Its translation: CASSLSESPRDSTYGYTF.